The TCR beta chain under discussion was sequenced for a study of PD-1 blockade in classical Hodgkin lymphoma. General observations from the study: Compared with baseline, CD4+ but not CD8+ TCR diversity had risen significantly by C4D1.

This CDR3 is built from 13 residues. CDR1 and CDR2 (germline): MNHNS, SASEGT. V lost 5 bases and J 3 bases, leaving 11 bases between the germline ends. Data came from immunoSEQ multiplex PCR; TCRdb stores just in-frame clones and leaves some out. The data show some 84,000 clones, 92% seen once. Each patient experienced a relapse that followed autologous stem cell transplantation, and brentuximab vedotin exposure varied. Best responses were complete response, partial response or progressive disease. With regard to this clone: The antigen remains unidentified.

This sample comprised peripheral blood mononuclear cells (PBMCs), obtained before the second cycle of nivolumab. The TCR originated in a human donor with classical Hodgkin lymphoma. The V and J genes are TRBV6-1 and TRBJ2-7; the D is unclear. The CDR3 loop reads CASSYRNYYEQYF. DNA of the CDR3: TGTGCCAGCAGTTATCGGAACTACTACGAGCAGTACTTC.